These 27 T cell receptor beta chains were all obtained from the same sample, sequenced in a study of blood T cell repertoires in COVID-19. TCRdb's table, derived via immunoSEQ multiplex PCR, lists solely in-frame clones and lacks some. The sample has over 200,000 clones; 80% to 85% are singletons. Specimen: peripheral blood. The receptor set was obtained from a human donor in a cohort sampled during active COVID-19.

The V and J genes are TRBV18 and TRBJ1-3; D remains unclear. This CDR3 spans 15 amino acids. Trimming cost V 6 bases and J 0 bases, with 12 bases left between them. The V gene's germline CDR1 is KGHSH and CDR2 LQKENI. CDR3 protein: CASSRDKSSGNTIYF. The CDR3 nucleotides read TGTGCCAGCTCGCGAGACAAGAGCTCTGGAAACACCATATATTTT.

V gene TRBV6-2 or TRBV6-3 combines with J gene TRBJ1-5, with TRBD1 as a possible D gene (5 bases). This CDR3 is built from 15 residues. Between the trimmed V and J ends, which lost 5 bases and 0 bases, there was a span of 11 bases. CDR1 and CDR2 from the germline V gene are MNHEY and SVGEGT. CDR3 loop: CASSLTGYSNQPQHF. The CDR3, as DNA: TGTGCCAGCAGTCTCACAGGCTATAGCAATCAGCCCCAGCATTTT.

V is TRBV13 and J is TRBJ2-7, with 8 bases aligning to TRBD1. Trimming took 1 base from V and 5 from J; bases not matched to a gene: 10. CDR1 is PRHDT and CDR2 is FYEKMQ in the germline V gene (reference sequence). This CDR3 has 16 residues. The CDR3 region is CASSLAMTGVVDEQYF. The CDR3 DNA is TGTGCCAGCAGCTTAGCTATGACAGGGGTTGTGGACGAGCAGTACTTC.

V is TRBV4-3 and J is TRBJ2-3, with 7 bases identical to TRBD2. Germline CDR1 and CDR2: LGHNA and YSLEER. V lost 0 bases and J lost 0; bases outside the gene matches: 15. The CDR3 extends over 20 amino acids. DNA for the CDR3: TGCGCCAGCAGCCAAGAGAGTAGCGGGCTCGTGGCTACCAGCACAGATACGCAGTATTTT. It specifies CASSQESSGLVATSTDTQYF.

The chain links TRBV7-9 to TRBJ2-5; 8 nucleotides match TRBD1. V trimming: 4 bases; J trimming: 4 bases; junction bases outside the gene matches: 11. Germline V gene lookup returns CDR1 SEHNR and CDR2 FQNEAQ (reference sequence). The CDR3 runs 16 residues. This CDR3 is CASSSGDRGPTETQYF. CDR3 in DNA: TGTGCCAGCAGCTCTGGAGACAGGGGTCCTACAGAGACCCAGTACTTC. The full variable domain, completed using reference TRBV7-9 and TRBJ2-5, is DTGVSQNPRHKITKRGQNVTFRCDPISEHNRLYWYRQTLGQGPEFLTYFQNEAQLEKSRLLSDRFSAERPKGSFSTLEIQRTEQGDSAMYLCASSSGDRGPTETQYFGPGTRLLVL.

This chain links TRBV7-9 with TRBJ2-3; D ambiguous. V was trimmed by 6 bases and J by 2 bases, leaving 9 bases between them. There are 13 residues in the CDR3. The V gene's germline CDR1 is SEHNR and CDR2 FQNEAQ (reference sequence). In DNA, the CDR3 is TGTGCCAGCAGACGGGTTTCCACAGATACGCAGTATTTT. Translated, it gives CASRRVSTDTQYF.

The chain uses TRBV7-3 and TRBJ2-1; 8 bases agree with TRBD1. The CDR3 has 14 residues. V was clipped by 5 bases and J by 9 bases; unmatched bases: 9. Germline CDR1 is SGHTA and CDR2 is FQGTGA. CDR3 nucleotides: TGTGCCAGCAGCCTCGGACAGGGCGCGGTTGAGCAGTTCTTC. As protein: CASSLGQGAVEQFF.

The chain employs TRBV30 and TRBJ2-7; 9 bases fit TRBD2. This CDR3 is 13 amino acids long. J lost 2 bases, V lost 5 bases, and 4 bases had no gene match. Germline CDR1 reads GTSNPN; CDR2 reads SVGIG (reference sequence). CDR3 in amino acids: CAWAGGHAYEQYF. Here the CDR3 DNA reads TGTGCCTGGGCGGGGGGGCACGCCTACGAGCAGTACTTC.

V is TRBV2 and J is TRBJ2-1, with D perhaps TRBD1 (5 bases). The CDR3 spans 11 residues. Germline V gene data show CDR1 as SNHLY and CDR2 as FYNNEI. V lost 9 bases to trimming and J lost 5 bases, with 8 bases between them. The CDR3 nucleotides are TGTGCCAGGAGACAGCACAATGAGCAGTTCTTC. This codes for CARRQHNEQFF.

The chain links TRBV28 to TRBJ1-1, with 9 bases matching TRBD1. This CDR3 has 15 amino acids. With 7 bases clipped from V and 5 bases from J, the junction kept 11 bases outside the gene matches. Germline lookup yields CDR1 MDHEN and CDR2 SYDVKM. The CDR3 region has the DNA TGTGCCAGCACCGTAGATGGACAGGGGAAAACTGAAGCTTTCTTT. This encodes CASTVDGQGKTEAFF.

This clone has a single count. The J gene is TRBJ1-5, the V gene TRBV28, with TRBD1 matching 11 bases. The CDR3 sequence is 16 residues long. Trimming took 6 bases from V and 0 from J; bases not matched to a gene: 4. Germline-derived CDR1 and CDR2 are MDHEN and SYDVKM. CDR3 sequence (DNA): TGTGCCAGCAGCCGGGACAGGGGGTTTAGCAATCAGCCCCAGCATTTT. Amino acids: CASSRDRGFSNQPQHF. Based on the CDR3 plus reference TRBV28 and TRBJ1-5, the full variable domain is DVKVTQSSRYLVKRTGEKVFLECVQDMDHENMFWYRQDPGLGLRLIYFSYDVKMKEKGDIPEGYSVSREKKERFSLILESASTNQTSMYLCASSRDRGFSNQPQHFGDGTRLSIL.

This clone was observed a handful of times. The chain has TRBV29-1 and TRBJ2-7; the D gene is possibly TRBD1 (6 bases). Per germline, CDR1 SQVTM and CDR2 ANQGSEA. The CDR3 consists of 14 residues. V shed 6 bases and J shed 1 base, with 16 bases lying between them. CDR3 in DNA: TGCAGCGTGATAGCAATCGACAGGTCCTACGAGCAGTACTTC. Translation: CSVIAIDRSYEQYF.

The chain combines TRBV3-1 (or the pseudogene TRBV3-2) with TRBJ2-5; possible D gene TRBD2, 5 bases. The CDR3 contains 15 residues. Trimming took 0 bases from V and 3 from J, leaving 11 bases between them. Germline V gene lookup returns CDR1 LGHDT and CDR2 YNNKEL (reference sequence). CDR3: CASSQDRTHKETQYF. The CDR3 region has the DNA TGTGCCAGCAGCCAAGACAGGACTCATAAAGAGACCCAGTACTTC.

The chain joins TRBV21-1 to TRBJ1-5; the table's D call of TRBD1 was not tested on the DNA. TRBV21-1 is assigned pseudogene status. This CDR3 spans 14 amino acids. CDR3 coding DNA: TGTGCCAGCGGGCCCAACAGGGTCAATCAGCCCCAGCATTTT. Amino acids: CASGPNRVNQPQHF.

The gene calls are TRBV7-3 and TRBJ2-3; D remains ambiguous. The CDR3 consists of 14 residues. The germline V gene encodes CDR1 SGHTA and CDR2 FQGTGA. V lost 5 bases to trimming and J lost 2 bases, with 11 bases between them. CDR3 amino acids: CASSVTRFTDTQYF. In DNA, the CDR3 is TGTGCCAGCAGCGTTACAAGATTCACAGATACGCAGTATTTT.

This clone was counted once. V is TRBV27 and J is TRBJ1-6, with a weak D call TRBD1 (5 bases). The V end lost 3 bases, the J end lost 8 bases, and 17 bases lay between the germline ends. CDR3 length: 16 amino acids. Germline CDR1 reads MNHEY; CDR2 reads SMNVEV (reference sequence). CDR3 nucleotide sequence: TGTGCCAGCAGTTTGGTCAGCAGGGCTTCGTATTCACCCCTCCACTTT. It encodes CASSLVSRASYSPLHF.

The gene calls are TRBV28 and TRBJ1-5; TRBD1 might be the D (6 bases). Germline V gene sequence: CDR1 MDHEN, CDR2 SYDVKM. The CDR3 has 12 amino acids. Trimming took off 10 bases at V and 11 bases at J, with 18 bases between the two ends. This CDR3 is CAISGQPGAQHF. The CDR3 DNA reads TGTGCCATTTCAGGACAGCCAGGGGCCCAGCATTTT.

This rearrangement joins TRBV11-2 to TRBJ1-1; 7 bases align to TRBD1. CDR1 is SGHAT and CDR2 is FQNNGV in the germline V gene. Trimming at V came to 7 bases and at J to 1 base, leaving 15 bases not matched to a gene. The CDR3 spans 17 residues. CDR3 amino acids: CASIARRQGEGNTEAFF. CDR3 DNA sequence: TGTGCCAGCATCGCCCGGCGACAGGGAGAGGGGAACACTGAAGCTTTCTTT.

The V gene is TRBV18, the J gene TRBJ1-1; 8 nucleotides match TRBD1. The CDR3 has 15 residues. J gave up 3 bases and V 3 bases, and 6 bases lay outside the gene matches. From germline, CDR1 is KGHSH and CDR2 LQKENI. The CDR3 here is CASSPLDRAHTEAFF. The CDR3 DNA reads as TGTGCCAGCTCACCGTTGGACAGGGCCCACACTGAAGCTTTCTTT.

The J gene is TRBJ2-7, the V gene TRBV7-2; 7 bases match TRBD2. CDR3 length equals 14 residues. CDR1 SGHTA and CDR2 FQGNSA come from the germline V gene. J was trimmed by 2 bases and V by 5 bases; bases with no gene match: 6. CDR3 sequence (DNA): TGTGCCAGCAGCCGCGAAGCGGGGACCTACGAGCAGTACTTC. Its protein product is CASSREAGTYEQYF.

The chain uses TRBV12-3 or TRBV12-4 and TRBJ1-2; TRBD1 matches at 8 bases. The CDR3 has 13 amino acids. V lost 6 bases to trimming and J lost 8 bases; unmatched junction nucleotides: 8. CDR3 protein: CASSEQGDWGYTF. CDR3 sequence (DNA): TGTGCCAGCAGCGAACAGGGGGATTGGGGCTACACCTTC.

The chain links TRBV12-5 to TRBJ2-1, with D perhaps TRBD2 (5 bases). Germline V gene sequence: CDR1 LGHNT, CDR2 FRNRAP. Trimming pared 0 bases from V and 2 bases from J, leaving 20 bases between. The CDR3 loop spans 19 amino acids. For the CDR3, the DNA is TGTGCTAGTGGTTTGGTAAATATACGCGGACTCCTTACCTACAATGAGCAGTTCTTC. It translates to CASGLVNIRGLLTYNEQFF.

This clone was detected a few times. The chain uses TRBV29-1 and TRBJ2-5; unclear D gene. CDR1 and CDR2 from the germline V gene are SQVTM and ANQGSEA. The V and J ends lost 5 bases and 1 base respectively, with 2 bases between them. CDR3 size: 10 residues. The CDR3 loop is CSVLQETQYF. The CDR3 nucleotides are TGCAGCGTTCTCCAAGAGACCCAGTACTTC.

The CDR3 region is CASSPLALPNVLTF. The CDR3 region has the DNA TGTGCCAGCAGCCCACTAGCGCTTCCCAACGTCCTGACTTTC. This sequence joins TRBV2 and TRBJ2-6, with 7 bases identical to TRBD2. V gave up 6 bases and J gave up 8 bases; unmatched junction bases: 7. In germline, CDR1 is SNHLY, CDR2 FYNNEI. The CDR3 has 14 residues.

The chain recombines TRBV14 with TRBJ2-7, with D hard to call. CDR3 size: 14 residues. Trimming stripped 4 bases from V and 2 bases from J, with 12 bases between. Germline values: CDR1 SGHDN, CDR2 FVKESK. The CDR3 reads CASSRSRKTYEQYF. CDR3 nucleotides: TGTGCCAGCAGCCGATCCAGGAAAACCTACGAGCAGTACTTC. The whole variable domain, filled in from reference TRBV14 and TRBJ2-7, reads EAGVTQFPSHSVIEKGQTVTLRCDPISGHDNLYWYRRVMGKEIKFLLHFVKESKQDESGMPNNRFLAERTGGTYSTLKVQPAELEDSGVYFCASSRSRKTYEQYFGPGTRLTVT.

This clone was recorded a few times. V and J are TRBV5-1 and TRBJ2-7, with a weak D call TRBD2 (5 bases). V lost 3 bases to trimming and J lost 2 bases, with 9 bases between them. The CDR3 totals 13 residues. Germline V CDR1 and CDR2: SGHRS, YFSETQ. CDR3 nucleotide sequence: TGCGCCAGCAGCTACGGGATGACCTACGAGCAGTACTTC. Its translation: CASSYGMTYEQYF.

This clone was picked up a small number of times. This chain connects TRBV5-4 to TRBJ2-6, with a tentative D call TRBD1 (5 bases). The CDR3 is 16 amino acids. With 2 bases removed from V and 0 bases from J, the gap between germline ends came to 9 bases. Germline CDR1 is SGHNT and CDR2 is YYREEE (reference sequence). The CDR3 sequence is CASSFRQSSGANVLTF. CDR3 nucleotides: TGTGCCAGCAGCTTCCGACAGAGCTCTGGGGCCAACGTCCTGACTTTC.